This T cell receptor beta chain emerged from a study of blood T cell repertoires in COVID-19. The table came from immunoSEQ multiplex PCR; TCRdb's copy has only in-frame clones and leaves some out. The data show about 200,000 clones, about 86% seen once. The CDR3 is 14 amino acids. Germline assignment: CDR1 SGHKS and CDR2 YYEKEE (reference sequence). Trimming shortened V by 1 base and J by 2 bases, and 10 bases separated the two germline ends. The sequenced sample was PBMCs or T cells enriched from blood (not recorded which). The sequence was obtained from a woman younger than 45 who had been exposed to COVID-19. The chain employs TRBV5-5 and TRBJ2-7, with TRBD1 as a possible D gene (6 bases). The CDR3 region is CASSLSRTAYEQYF. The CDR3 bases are TGTGCCAGCAGCTTGTCCAGGACAGCCTACGAGCAGTACTTC.